Below are 32 T cell receptor beta chains sequenced from a single sample in a study of T cell repertoires in cytomegalovirus infection. These receptors' antigens are unknown. One entry per CDR3 protein results from TCRdb running MiXCR on the reads. This table has 830,000 or so distinct CDR3 sequences, around a third appearing once. The specimen was cultured CD8+ T cells from PBMCs, collected from culture after CMV antigen stimulation. These receptors originate from a human donor in good health (CMV status not recorded). Some clones in this sample may be carry-over from other donors' samples.

A few counts support this clonotype. The rearrangement joins TRBV12-3 or TRBV12-4 to TRBJ1-4; D is unclear. CDR3 size: 15 residues. Deletions cut 4 bases from V and 3 bases from J, with 12 bases between. DNA for the CDR3: TGTGCCAGCAGTTCCTACCCTTTACCTAATGAAAAACTGTTTTTT. Its translation is CASSSYPLPNEKLFF.

The gene calls are TRBV12-3 or TRBV12-4 and TRBJ2-6; a possible D gene is TRBD2 (5 bases). The V end lost 6 bases, the J end lost 4 bases, and 10 bases lay between the germline ends. The CDR3 contains 14 residues. CDR3 bases: TGTGCCAGCAGATCTGGGAGCGGGGCCAACGTCCTGACTTTC. Residues: CASRSGSGANVLTF.

This clonotype came up a few times. The V gene is TRBV7-6, the J gene TRBJ1-6; D not resolved. Germline V gene lookup returns CDR1 SGHVS and CDR2 FNYEAQ. Trimming cost V 0 bases and J 0 bases, with 3 bases left between them. The CDR3 is 15 amino acids. CDR3 amino acids: CASSLADSYNSPLHF. The DNA of the CDR3 is TGTGCCAGCAGCTTAGCAGACTCCTATAATTCACCCCTCCACTTT.

The gene calls are TRBV9 and TRBJ2-1; TRBD2 matches 7 bases. Trimming cost V 2 bases and J 5 bases; bases outside gene matches: 7. CDR3 length: 15 residues. The germline V gene has CDR1 SGDLS and CDR2 YYNGEE. The DNA for the CDR3 is TGTGCCAGCAGCGTCAGCGGGGCATGGCACAATGAGCAGTTCTTC. It encodes CASSVSGAWHNEQFF.

V gene TRBV27 combines with J gene TRBJ2-1; tentative D call: TRBD1 (6 bases). With 8 bases removed from V and 4 bases from J, the gap between germline ends came to 9 bases. The germline gives CDR1 MNHEY, CDR2 SMNVEV (reference sequence). CDR3 length: 12 amino acids. In DNA form, the CDR3 reads TGTGCCAGCTACGACAGGTACAATGAGCAGTTCTTC. Its protein is CASYDRYNEQFF.

This clonotype has a count of ten or more. The rearrangement links TRBV7-8 to TRBJ2-1, with D unresolved. Trimming took 1 base from V and 8 from J, leaving 6 bases between them. CDR1 and CDR2 (germline): SGHVS, FQNEAQ. The CDR3 has 12 residues. In DNA form, the CDR3 reads TGTGCCAGCAGCTTAGTCCCGGATGAGCAGTTCTTC. This gives the protein CASSLVPDEQFF.

This rearrangement joins TRBV6-8 to TRBJ1-1; 7 bases are shared with TRBD1. J lost 10 bases, V lost 7 bases, and 6 bases had no gene match. CDR1 and CDR2 (germline): MNHGY, SAAAGT. The CDR3 spans 11 residues. CDR3 amino acids: CASTGGTVAFF. CDR3 coding DNA: TGTGCCAGCACCGGGGGGACAGTAGCTTTCTTT.

V gene TRBV15 combines with J gene TRBJ2-7; D tentatively reads TRBD1 or TRBD2 (5 bases each). The length of the CDR3 is 14 residues. CDR1 and CDR2 from the germline V gene are LNHNV and YYDKDF (reference sequence). Trimming removed 0 bases at V and 4 bases at J, with 10 bases between. As DNA, the CDR3 is TGTGCCACCAGCAGAGATCGGGGCGGATACGAGCAGTACGTC. Protein product: CATSRDRGGYEQYV.

This clonotype was found many times. The chain uses TRBV27 and TRBJ2-3; 13 bases map to TRBD2. Germline V gene sequence: CDR1 MNHEY, CDR2 SMNVEV (reference sequence). This CDR3 contains 16 residues. V was clipped by 5 bases and J by 8 bases; unmatched bases: 10. CDR3 region: CASSLQLAGGQGTQYF. In DNA form, the CDR3 reads TGTGCCAGCAGTCTCCAACTAGCGGGGGGGCAGGGTACGCAGTATTTT.

About this clonotype: A single base separates this from a much larger clone, so it may be a read error. This rearrangement joins TRBV7-2 to TRBJ1-1, with D possibly matching TRBD1 (5 bases). CDR3 length: 15 amino acids. The germline V gene encodes CDR1 SGHTA and CDR2 FQGNSA. Between the trimmed V and J ends, which lost 1 base and 4 bases, there was a span of 13 bases. CDR3 coding DNA: TGTGCCAGCAGCTTAGTCCGGCAGGGAATCACTGAAGCTTTCTTT. It encodes CASSLVRQGITEAFF.

This clonotype was counted many times. The CDR3 region has the DNA TGTGCCAGCAGCTTAACAGCGCCAGGGCGATGGAATGAGCAGTTCTTC. Translating gives CASSLTAPGRWNEQFF. This sequence joins TRBV7-8 and TRBJ2-1, with a possible D match to TRBD1 (5 bases). The CDR3 totals 16 residues. Between the trimmed V and J ends, which lost 2 bases and 7 bases, there was a span of 18 bases. Germline CDR1 SGHVS, CDR2 FQNEAQ. The complete variable domain, with remaining parts taken from reference TRBV7-8 and TRBJ2-1, reads GAGVSQSPRYKVAKRGQDVALRCDPISGHVSLFWYQQALGQGPEFLTYFQNEAQLDKSGLPSDRFFAERPEGSVSTLKIQRTQQEDSAVYLCASSLTAPGRWNEQFFGPGTRLTVL.

This clonotype was seen repeatedly, ten times or more. The gene calls are TRBV28 and TRBJ2-7, with TRBD1 identical over 8 bases. After removal of 3 bases from V and 6 bases from J, the junction contained 10 bases not matched to a gene. The CDR3 is 15 amino acids. Germline lookup yields CDR1 MDHEN and CDR2 SYDVKM. As DNA, the CDR3 is TGTGCCAGCAGTTTGGCCAGGGGGCGGACGGGCGAGCAGTACGTC. This gives the protein CASSLARGRTGEQYV.

The chain employs TRBV28 and TRBJ2-2; 7 bases are shared with TRBD1. V trimming: 3 bases; J trimming: 5 bases; junction bases outside the gene matches: 15. The length of the CDR3 is 18 residues. Germline V lookup: CDR1 MDHEN, CDR2 SYDVKM. The CDR3 nucleotides are TGTGCCAGCAGTTTCCTAGACAGGGCTGATTCTTTGACCGGGGAGCTGTTTTTT. It encodes CASSFLDRADSLTGELFF.

This clonotype was counted between two and nine times. This chain joins TRBV6-2 or TRBV6-3 and TRBJ1-1; D gene uncertain. With 4 bases removed from V and 5 bases from J, the gap between germline ends came to 23 bases. The CDR3 runs 17 residues. Germline V lookup: CDR1 MNHEY, CDR2 SVGEGT. The CDR3 loop is CASSSKYGPARGTEAFF. Written as DNA, the CDR3 is TGTGCCAGCAGTTCCAAATACGGACCCGCACGTGGGACTGAAGCTTTCTTT.

The V gene is TRBV19, the J gene TRBJ2-1, with D possibly matching TRBD1 (5 bases). Looked up from germline, CDR1 is LNHDA and CDR2 is SQIVND (reference sequence). V was cut by 1 base and J by 4 bases, with 8 bases left in between. The CDR3 spans 14 residues. Here the CDR3 reads CASSIAPGYNEQFF. Here the CDR3 DNA reads TGTGCCAGTAGTATAGCCCCAGGGTACAATGAGCAGTTCTTC.

This clonotype was observed many times. The CDR3, as DNA: TGCGCCAGCAGCCAGGAAGAGGACAGCACAAACACTGAAGCTTTCTTT. This codes for CASSQEEDSTNTEAFF. The chain employs TRBV4-1 and TRBJ1-1; D is possibly TRBD1 (6 bases). Looked up from germline, CDR1 is MGHRA and CDR2 is YSYEKL. V was pared by 3 bases and J by 2 bases, with 16 bases between. The CDR3 totals 16 residues.

This sequence joins TRBV2 and TRBJ2-5; TRBD1 or TRBD2 may be the D gene (5 bases each). From germline, CDR1 is SNHLY and CDR2 FYNNEI. V lost 6 bases to trimming and J lost 4 bases, with 12 bases between them. This CDR3 has 13 residues. CDR3 sequence reads: CASSAGTGETQYF. The CDR3 DNA reads TGTGCCAGCAGCGCCGGGACCGGAGAGACCCAGTACTTC.

This clonotype was detected only a few times. This sequence joins TRBV6-2 or TRBV6-3 and TRBJ2-1; 10 bases are a match to TRBD1. V was pared by 0 bases and J by 6 bases, with 5 bases of the junction left unmatched. The CDR3 sequence is 16 residues long. The V gene's germline CDR1 is MNHEY and CDR2 SVGEGT. The CDR3 region has the DNA TGTGCCAGCAGTTACTCCAGGGACAGGGGAGCCAATGAGCAGTTCTTC. Translation gives CASSYSRDRGANEQFF.

This clonotype has only a few counts. V usage is TRBV7-9 and J usage is TRBJ2-7, with D maybe TRBD1 (6 bases). CDR1 is SEHNR, CDR2 FQNEAQ, per germline (reference sequence). The CDR3 extends over 14 amino acids. V was clipped by 5 bases and J by 7 bases, with 18 bases between them. CDR3 sequence reads: CASSPSPLTGEQYF. CDR3 bases: TGTGCCAGCAGCCCATCCCCCCTTACAGGGGAGCAGTACTTC.

The rearrangement joins TRBV10-3 to TRBJ2-7; D is possibly TRBD2 (6 bases). Deletions cut 0 bases from V and 4 bases from J, with 7 bases between. Germline CDR1 reads ENHRY; CDR2 reads SYGVKD. The CDR3 sequence is 13 residues long. CDR3 amino acids: CAISESRGYEQYF. For the CDR3, the DNA is TGTGCCATCAGTGAGTCGCGGGGTTACGAGCAGTACTTC.

A note on this clonotype: Compared with germline, one end of the junction differs, possibly owing to a read error. This chain uses TRBV4-1 with TRBJ1-5, with a tentative D call TRBD1 (6 bases). The CDR3 extends over 16 amino acids. Germline V gene sequence: CDR1 MGHRA, CDR2 YSYEKL. The CDR3 DNA is TGTGCCAGCAGCCAAGATCGGACAGCTAGCAATCAGCCCCAGCATTTT. As protein: CASSQDRTASNQPQHF.

The J gene is TRBJ1-5, the V gene TRBV19; no firm D call. The germline gives CDR1 LNHDA, CDR2 SQIVND (reference sequence). The CDR3 consists of 14 residues. The V gene lost 0 bases and the J gene lost 0 bases, with 3 bases spanning the gap. CDR3 protein: CASSIDPSNQPQHF. The CDR3 coding sequence is TGTGCCAGTAGTATAGACCCTAGCAATCAGCCCCAGCATTTT.

The J gene is TRBJ1-6, the V gene TRBV6-2 or TRBV6-3; 10 bases are shared with TRBD1. Germline values: CDR1 MNHEY, CDR2 SVGEGT. CDR3 length: 16 residues. V dropped 2 bases and J dropped 10; count of bases not matched to a gene: 8. CDR3 DNA sequence: TGTGCCAGCAGTTACGGAGGGGGACAGGGGCGGTCACCCCTCCACTTT. Amino acids: CASSYGGGQGRSPLHF.

This clonotype has ten or more counts. The rearrangement links TRBV6-5 to TRBJ1-4; D uncertain. The CDR3 loop spans 13 amino acids. Germline V lookup: CDR1 MNHEY, CDR2 SVGAGI. V shed 0 bases and J shed 8 bases, with 7 bases lying between them. The CDR3 coding sequence is TGTGCCAGCAGTTACTCCGATGGGGAAAAACTGTTTTTT. This encodes CASSYSDGEKLFF.

The chain couples TRBV5-1 to TRBJ2-1, with a weak D call TRBD2 (6 bases). Germline V CDR1 and CDR2: SGHRS, YFSETQ. There are 13 residues in the CDR3. With 1 base removed from V and 9 bases from J, the gap between germline ends came to 11 bases. CDR3 in DNA: TGCGCCAGCAGCTTGCCGGGGGACCCTGAGCAGTTCTTC. Its protein is CASSLPGDPEQFF.

This clonotype was detected only a few times. This chain links TRBV7-6 with TRBJ2-7; 8 bases are shared with TRBD2. Germline V gene data show CDR1 as SGHVS and CDR2 as FNYEAQ. This CDR3 has 14 residues. After removal of 5 bases from V and 1 base from J, the junction contained 4 bases not matched to a gene. The CDR3 coding sequence is TGTGCCAGCAGCACTAGCGGAGGGTCCTACGAGCAGTACTTC. Amino acid sequence: CASSTSGGSYEQYF.

The chain combines TRBV7-2 with TRBJ1-5; 9 bases are shared with TRBD1. The V segment lost 5 bases and the J segment 5 bases; nucleotides outside the gene matches: 7. The CDR3 runs to 15 residues. CDR1 and CDR2 from the germline V gene are SGHTA and FQGNSA. The CDR3 DNA reads TGTGCCAGCAGCAACTACAGGGGGCAAGATCAGCCCCAGCATTTT. It is translated as CASSNYRGQDQPQHF.

This clonotype appeared once. The V gene is TRBV10-3, the J gene TRBJ1-2; 7 bases map to TRBD1. V was clipped by 3 bases and J by 0 bases; unmatched bases: 4. CDR1 and CDR2 from the germline V gene are ENHRY and SYGVKD. This CDR3 has 15 residues. The CDR3 region has the DNA TGTGCCATCAGTGAACACGGACAGGCTAACTATGGCTACACCTTC. Translating gives CAISEHGQANYGYTF.

In this sample, this clonotype turned up a few times. This chain joins TRBV6-5 and TRBJ2-1; D unclear. This CDR3 is 14 amino acids long. The germline V gene encodes CDR1 MNHEY and CDR2 SVGAGI. V lost 2 bases to trimming and J lost 5 bases, with 10 bases between them. The CDR3 DNA follows: TGTGCCAGCAGTTACAACGGCCAAAACAATGAGCAGTTCTTC. Protein: CASSYNGQNNEQFF.

The rearrangement joins TRBV12-3 or TRBV12-4 to TRBJ2-3; 10 positions agree with TRBD2. The trim removed 6 bases at V and 4 bases at J, leaving 10 bases unmatched. The CDR3 covers 16 residues. Written as DNA, the CDR3 is TGTGCCAGCAGCTTGGGAGCGGGGGGGCCCCCAGATACGCAGTATTTT. This codes for CASSLGAGGPPDTQYF.

This clonotype showed up many times. J is TRBJ2-3 and V is TRBV7-6; 9 bases are shared with TRBD2. V lost 1 base and J lost 4; bases outside the gene matches: 3. The CDR3 extends over 15 amino acids. Germline V gene sequence: CDR1 SGHVS, CDR2 FNYEAQ. The CDR3 is CASSLDAGGADTQYF. The CDR3 DNA sequence: TGTGCCAGCAGCTTAGACGCGGGGGGGGCAGATACGCAGTATTTT.

This clonotype was picked up many times. The chain is built from TRBV7-9 and TRBJ2-7; D is ambiguous. The CDR3 spans 11 residues. V lost 3 bases, J lost 3 bases, and 3 bases lay in between. The germline V gene has CDR1 SEHNR and CDR2 FQNEAQ (reference sequence). The CDR3 nucleotides read TGTGCCAGCAGCTTGAACTACGAGCAGTACTTC. Translated, it gives CASSLNYEQYF.